This passage covers 3 T cell receptor beta chains from one sample sequenced in a study of low-dose radiotherapy and immunotherapy resistance in tumors. Both TCRalpha and TCRbeta chains were reverse transcribed with V-gene-specific primers. Amplification, which lasted roughly 20 PCR cycles, used a constant-region primer and V-primer adapter to amplify TCRs. MiXCR, applied by TCRdb to the reads, yields one record per CDR3 protein. The table includes about 71,000 distinct CDR3 sequences, 31% detected once. Time point reported: before trial treatment. The source material was PBMCs, sampled before treatment. These TCRs come from a female donor with ovarian cancer.

This chain uses TRBV5-5 with TRBJ2-1; TRBD1 agrees at 10 bases. CDR3 length equals 15 residues. V was clipped by 4 bases and J by 5 bases; unmatched bases: 6. In germline, CDR1 is SGHKS, CDR2 YYEKEE (reference sequence). DNA of the CDR3: TGTGCCAGCAGCGCGGGACAGGGGTTTCACAATGAGCAGTTCTTC. Residues: CASSAGQGFHNEQFF.

This rearrangement joins TRBV5-4 to TRBJ2-1; D perhaps matches TRBD2 (6 bases). The ends were cut back, 0 bases at V and 9 bases at J, with 19 bases in the middle. The CDR3 covers 16 residues. Germline V lookup: CDR1 SGHNT, CDR2 YYREEE (reference sequence). CDR3 bases: TGTGCCAGCAGCTTGGGGGCCCCAACTAGCACCGCTGAGCAGTTCTTC. As protein: CASSLGAPTSTAEQFF. Looking up the rest from reference TRBV5-4 and TRBJ2-1 gives the full variable domain: ETGVTQSPTHLIKTRGQQVTLRCSSQSGHNTVSWYQQALGQGPQFIFQYYREEENGRGNFPPRFSGLQFPNYSSELNVNALELDDSALYLCASSLGAPTSTAEQFFGPGTRLTVL.

This clonotype appeared many times. V and J are TRBV20-1 and TRBJ2-5, with TRBD1 matching over 11 bases. CDR1 DFQATT and CDR2 SNEGSKA come from the germline V gene (reference sequence). CDR3 length: 15 residues. V was clipped by 3 bases and J by 4 bases; unmatched bases: 7. The CDR3 protein is CSASRGTGGRETQYF. The CDR3 DNA reads as TGCAGTGCTAGTCGCGGGACAGGGGGAAGAGAGACCCAGTACTTC.